The present T cell receptor beta chain was sequenced within a study of T cells after yellow fever vaccination. The study, taken as a whole, reports: Contamination of FACS-sorted repertoires by abundant clonotypes from the bulk population could occur. Most primary-vaccination clones reappeared after the booster (approximately 95% CD4, 75% to 90% CD8). The secondary response showed a weaker magnitude and a faster peak, day 5 versus 15.

The 5'RACE template-switching step produced TCR cDNA and added a universal primer site and UMIs. In TCRdb, the 5' RACE reads were re-called with MiXCR into one record per CDR3 protein. This sample has some 300,000 distinct CDR3 sequences, with approximately 8% found just once. V lost 5 bases to trimming and J lost 5 bases; unmatched junction nucleotides: 10. CDR1 MNHEY and CDR2 SVGEGT come from the germline V gene. This CDR3 spans 16 amino acids. Judged by abundance, this clonotype is medium-sized. The target antigen is unknown. The TCR was taken from a man aged 18 to 29 who received the YFV17D yellow fever vaccine. The sequencing used CD4+ T cells sorted from PBMCs, collected 5 days after the yellow fever booster vaccination. This chain joins TRBV6-2 or TRBV6-3 and TRBJ2-1; TRBD1 matches at 9 bases. The CDR3, as DNA: TGTGCCAGCAGTCCCCTCCGGGACAGGGTGGACAATGAGCAGTTCTTC. Its translation is CASSPLRDRVDNEQFF.